These 25 T cell receptor beta chains were all obtained from the same sample, sequenced in a study of control samples from healthy donors and cancer patients. The repertoire was sequenced with immunoSEQ multiplex PCR; TCRdb's copy has only in-frame clones and lacks some. This sample carries about 49,000 clones, approximately 86% of them seen once, and the ten largest clones take about 3%. The sequencing sample was made of PBMCs. These receptors came from a woman aged 50 to 65 with lung cancer.

The V gene is TRBV5-6, the J gene TRBJ1-6, with D tentatively TRBD1 (6 bases). The germline gives CDR1 SGHDT, CDR2 YYEEEE. The CDR3 consists of 19 residues. Trimming cost V 3 bases and J 3 bases, with 22 bases left between them. For the CDR3, the DNA is TGTGCCAGCAGCTCAACTTGGGGGCAAGGAGAGGACTATAATTCACCCCTCCACTTT. Protein product: CASSSTWGQGEDYNSPLHF.

The chain uses TRBV5-6 and TRBJ2-5, with 7 nucleotides matching TRBD1. The trim removed 4 bases at V and 1 base at J, leaving 10 bases unmatched. The V gene's germline CDR1 is SGHDT and CDR2 YYEEEE. CDR3 length: 16 amino acids. In DNA, the CDR3 is TGTGCCAGCAGCGAAACCGGGACAGCCCTCCAAGAGACCCAGTACTTC. Protein: CASSETGTALQETQYF.

The chain carries TRBV7-2 and TRBJ1-5; 7 positions agree with TRBD1. V lost 5 bases, J lost 2 bases, and 3 bases stayed unmatched. The CDR3 extends over 14 amino acids. Germline V CDR1 and CDR2: SGHTA, FQGNSA. CDR3 sequence reads: CASSPQGGNQPQHF. DNA for the CDR3: TGTGCCAGCAGCCCTCAGGGGGGCAATCAGCCCCAGCATTTT.

This chain uses TRBV3-1 (or the pseudogene TRBV3-2) with TRBJ2-7; tentative D call: TRBD1 (5 bases). V shed 3 bases and J shed 2 bases, with 8 bases lying between them. The CDR3 is 13 amino acids. The germline V gene has CDR1 LGHDT and CDR2 YNNKEL (reference sequence). The CDR3, as DNA: TGTGCCAGCAGCCATGGCAGGGCCTACGAGCAGTACTTC. Protein sequence: CASSHGRAYEQYF.

The genes are TRBV7-2 and TRBJ2-2, with TRBD1 identical over 7 bases. Germline lookup yields CDR1 SGHTA and CDR2 FQGNSA. Trimming at V came to 7 bases and at J to 1 base, leaving 6 bases not matched to a gene. The CDR3 totals 15 residues. This CDR3 is CASTLWTGNTGELFF. In DNA, the CDR3 is TGTGCCAGCACCCTATGGACAGGGAACACCGGGGAGCTGTTTTTT.

The CDR3: CAISEYGTGELFF. The CDR3, as DNA: TGTGCCATCAGTGAGTATGGCACCGGGGAGCTGTTTTTT. The chain couples TRBV10-3 to TRBJ2-2; D remains ambiguous. CDR1 is ENHRY, CDR2 SYGVKD, per germline. The CDR3 sequence is 13 residues long. V lost 1 base and J lost 4, with 4 bases in between.

V gene TRBV6-6 combines with J gene TRBJ1-4; unclear D gene. The V end was cut by 0 bases, the J end by 8 bases, with 10 bases between. Per germline, CDR1 MNHNY and CDR2 SVGAGI (reference sequence). This CDR3 region has 14 residues. This CDR3 reads CASSYSVSNEKLFF. The CDR3 coding sequence is TGTGCCAGCAGTTACTCAGTGTCCAACGAAAAACTGTTTTTT.

The genes are TRBV7-6 and TRBJ1-4; D possibly corresponds to TRBD1 (6 bases). Germline assignment: CDR1 SGHVS and CDR2 FNYEAQ. There are 14 residues in the CDR3. Trimming pared 5 bases from V and 5 bases from J, leaving 12 bases between. CDR3 sequence: CASSPGTPNEKLFF. The CDR3 DNA reads as TGTGCCAGCAGCCCCGGGACACCGAATGAAAAACTGTTTTTT.

The chain joins TRBV15 to TRBJ1-4; 8 bases are a match to TRBD1. The CDR3 has 15 amino acids. The germline V gene encodes CDR1 LNHNV and CDR2 YYDKDF (reference sequence). With 3 bases clipped from V and 2 bases from J, the junction kept 2 bases outside the gene matches. The CDR3 loop is CATSSWTGTNEKLFF. CDR3 coding DNA: TGTGCCACCAGCAGTTGGACAGGGACTAATGAAAAACTGTTTTTT.

This chain links TRBV7-9 with TRBJ1-5; the match to TRBD1 covers 8 bases. Trimming took 4 bases from V and 5 from J; bases not matched to a gene: 7. The CDR3 consists of 15 residues. CDR1 and CDR2 from the germline V gene are SEHNR and FQNEAQ (reference sequence). As DNA, the CDR3 is TGTGCCAGCAGCTCACCTACGGACAGGGATCAGCCCCAGCATTTT. Translation gives CASSSPTDRDQPQHF.

The genes are TRBV4-1 and TRBJ1-5, with 8 bases identical to TRBD1. V gave up 4 bases and J gave up 6 bases; unmatched junction bases: 11. The CDR3 is made up of 16 amino acids. Germline V gene data show CDR1 as MGHRA and CDR2 as YSYEKL. This CDR3 is CASSLILTGVGQPQHF. The CDR3, as DNA: TGCGCCAGCAGCCTAATTCTGACAGGGGTTGGTCAGCCCCAGCATTTT.

The chain combines TRBV6-5 with TRBJ1-3; TRBD1 matches 7 bases. From germline, CDR1 is MNHEY and CDR2 SVGAGI. The CDR3 is 14 amino acids. V was pared by 10 bases and J by 2 bases, with 8 bases of the junction left unmatched. CDR3 DNA: TGTGCCATCAAACCTACAGGGGCTGGAAACACCATATATTTT. This encodes CAIKPTGAGNTIYF.

The V gene is TRBV29-1, the J gene TRBJ2-5, with D perhaps TRBD1 or TRBD2 (6 bases each). Germline V gives CDR1 SQVTM, CDR2 ANQGSEA. The CDR3 is 13 amino acids. Deletions cut 7 bases from V and 4 bases from J, with 16 bases between. The CDR3, as DNA: TGCAGCGCTGAGGTTACGGGGGCAGAGACCCAGTACTTC. Translation gives CSAEVTGAETQYF.

The genes are TRBV11-3 and TRBJ2-5, with TRBD1 as a possible D gene (6 bases). The germline V gene encodes CDR1 SGHNT and CDR2 YENEEA. Trimming cost V 0 bases and J 4 bases, with 6 bases left between them. The CDR3 spans 13 residues. The CDR3 loop is CASSLDRGETQYF. The DNA for the CDR3 is TGTGCCAGCAGCTTAGACAGGGGAGAGACCCAGTACTTC.

CDR3 coding DNA: TGTGCCAGTCAACAGGGGCCCACTGGAGAGCAGTACTTC. Its protein product is CASQQGPTGEQYF. This chain links TRBV2 with TRBJ2-7; 7 bases line up with TRBD1. The CDR3 loop spans 13 amino acids. Germline-derived CDR1 and CDR2 are SNHLY and FYNNEI. The ends lost 9 bases at V and 7 bases at J; junction bases unmatched: 12.

The chain carries TRBV7-2 and TRBJ2-1; a weak D match, TRBD2 (5 bases). The V end was cut by 5 bases, the J end by 7 bases, with 15 bases between. The CDR3 consists of 14 residues. Germline V lookup: CDR1 SGHTA, CDR2 FQGNSA. The CDR3 reads CASSIRTVRNEQFF. The CDR3 nucleotides read TGTGCCAGCAGCATCAGGACTGTCCGGAATGAGCAGTTCTTC.

The rearrangement links TRBV18 to TRBJ1-6; D gene ambiguous. Germline lookup yields CDR1 KGHSH and CDR2 LQKENI. V was cut by 5 bases and J by 4 bases, with 15 bases left in between. The length of the CDR3 is 16 residues. For the CDR3, the DNA is TGTGCCAGCTCAGCAGATAGGGAATCGTATAATTCACCCCTCCACTTT. Translation: CASSADRESYNSPLHF.

The V gene is TRBV29-1, the J gene TRBJ1-1, with D perhaps TRBD1 (6 bases). Trimming took 1 base from V and 5 from J, leaving 17 bases between them. Germline lookup yields CDR1 SQVTM and CDR2 ANQGSEA. The CDR3 is 15 residues long. Here the CDR3 DNA reads TGCAGCGTTGAAGTCAGGGGCCCCTTGGGTACTGAAGCTTTCTTT. As protein: CSVEVRGPLGTEAFF.

This clone was observed a single time. The rearrangement joins TRBV30 to TRBJ1-2, with D possibly TRBD1 on 5 matching bases. Per the germline V gene, CDR1 is GTSNPN and CDR2 is SVGIG (reference sequence). This CDR3 comprises 18 residues. Trimming took 3 bases from V and 0 from J, leaving 23 bases between them. The CDR3 nucleotides read TGTGCCTGGAGCCGAGGGGCGGGGGACCACTTTCCTAACTATGGCTACACCTTC. Its translation is CAWSRGAGDHFPNYGYTF.

DNA of the CDR3: TGCGCCAGCAGTACCCCCACTGAAGCTTTCTTT. Its translation: CASSTPTEAFF. The J gene is TRBJ1-1, the V gene TRBV5-1; D ambiguous. CDR3 length: 11 residues. The germline V gene has CDR1 SGHRS and CDR2 YFSETQ. Trimming left V 5 bases short and J 4 bases short, with 6 bases between.

The chain uses TRBV19 and TRBJ1-5; 7 bases are shared with TRBD1. This CDR3 region has 17 residues. V trimming: 3 bases; J trimming: 0 bases; junction bases outside the gene matches: 8. Germline V gene lookup returns CDR1 LNHDA and CDR2 SQIVND (reference sequence). The CDR3 region is CASSMRQGTTSNQPQHF. The CDR3 DNA follows: TGTGCCAGTAGTATGAGACAGGGCACTACTAGCAATCAGCCCCAGCATTTT.

The V and J genes are TRBV18 and TRBJ1-2, with 9 bases lining up with TRBD1. The CDR3 contains 14 residues. V lost 3 bases, J lost 4 bases, and 3 bases stayed unmatched. Germline values: CDR1 KGHSH, CDR2 LQKENI. CDR3 sequence: CASSPGTGTYGYTF. Here the CDR3 DNA reads TGTGCCAGCTCACCCGGGACAGGGACCTATGGCTACACCTTC.

The genes are TRBV9 and TRBJ1-3, with a tentative D call TRBD1 (6 bases). Trimming stripped 0 bases from V and 3 bases from J, with 7 bases between. The germline gives CDR1 SGDLS, CDR2 YYNGEE. The CDR3 runs 14 residues. The DNA for the CDR3 is TGTGCCAGCAGCGTAGACAGGGATGGAAACACCATATATTTT. It yields the protein CASSVDRDGNTIYF.

The chain couples TRBV7-9 to TRBJ1-2; D perhaps matches TRBD1 (5 bases). The V end lost 0 bases, the J end lost 0 bases, and 8 bases lay between the germline ends. This CDR3 spans 15 amino acids. Per the germline V gene, CDR1 is SEHNR and CDR2 is FQNEAQ (reference sequence). The chain's CDR3 is CASSLADRPNYGYTF. In DNA form, the CDR3 reads TGTGCCAGCAGCTTAGCCGACAGACCTAACTATGGCTACACCTTC.

CDR3 region: CASKGGTGLNTEAFF. The CDR3 coding sequence is TGTGCCAGTAAAGGGGGGACCGGATTGAACACTGAAGCTTTCTTT. The chain employs TRBV19 and TRBJ1-1, with D possibly being TRBD1 (6 bases). The CDR3 consists of 15 residues. Germline CDR1 is LNHDA and CDR2 is SQIVND (reference sequence). Trimming removed 7 bases from V and 0 bases from J, with 15 bases in between.